These 2 T cell receptor beta chains were sequenced from one sample in a study of monozygotic twins with inflammatory bowel disease. Using the 5' RACE reads, TCRdb records one entry per CDR3 protein without DNA. The table for this sample gives more than 300,000 distinct CDR3 sequences. The sample was blood. Receptor source: a human donor with ulcerative colitis or Crohn's disease, or a healthy co-twin of an affected twin (not recorded which).

The V and J genes are TRBV27 and TRBJ2-7. The length of the CDR3 is 13 residues. Germline CDR1 and CDR2: MNHEY and SMNVEV (reference sequence). The CDR3 is CASSFRTAYEQYF.

The chain joins TRBV5-1 to TRBJ1-1; without DNA, the TCRdb call of TRBD1 cannot be checked. This CDR3 comprises 15 residues. Germline assignment: CDR1 SGHRS and CDR2 YFSETQ. This chain's CDR3 is CASSLAGQMNTEAFF.